A single sample is the source of the 4 T cell receptor beta chains below, sequenced in a study of CD8+ T cells in alopecia areata. Following extraction, RNA underwent reverse transcription to cDNA, which served as the sequencing template. TCRdb's table, derived via immunoSEQ multiplex PCR, lists solely in-frame clones and lacks some. The sample has some 180,000 clones, 50% to 65% seen once. Treatment: oral pan-JAK inhibitor, 5-10 mg twice daily. The material sequenced was CD8+ T cells sorted from blood, taken at week 24, from a patient treated with tofacitinib. These receptors originate from a human donor with alopecia areata.

V gene TRBV10-2 combines with J gene TRBJ2-7; D might be TRBD1 (9 bases). CDR3 length: 16 amino acids. CDR1 is WSHSY, CDR2 SAAADI, per germline. V lost 6 bases, J lost 1 base, and 19 bases lay in between. CDR3 in amino acids: CASRDRGTSGSYEQYF. As DNA, the CDR3 is TGCGCCAGCAGGGACAGGGGCACTAGCGGATCCTACGAGCAGTACTTC.

This sequence joins TRBV7-8 and TRBJ1-6; 7 bases match TRBD1. CDR1 is SGHVS and CDR2 is FQNEAQ in the germline V gene. V dropped 1 base and J dropped 10; count of bases not matched to a gene: 4. The CDR3 runs to 14 residues. The CDR3 DNA reads as TGTGCCAGCAGCTTAGGACAGGGAGGATCACCCCTCCACTTT. Residues: CASSLGQGGSPLHF.

The chain is built from TRBV23-1 and TRBJ1-6; TRBD1 matches 10 bases. TRBV23-1 is treated as an ORF (open reading frame) with a function not yet certain. This CDR3 spans 15 amino acids. V trimming: 2 bases; J trimming: 9 bases; junction bases outside the gene matches: 4. In DNA, the CDR3 is TGCGCCAGCAGTCAAAAAGACAGGGGGCTTTCACCCCTCCACTTT. Residues: CASSQKDRGLSPLHF.

This chain connects TRBV29-1 to TRBJ2-7; D ambiguous. The CDR3 is 11 amino acids. Trimming cost V 6 bases and J 0 bases, with 6 bases left between them. CDR1 is SQVTM and CDR2 is ANQGSEA in the germline V gene. CDR3 nucleotides: TGCAGCGTCCTCGTCTCCTACGAGCAGTACTTC. Translation gives CSVLVSYEQYF.